These T cell receptor beta chains were read from a single sample in a study of blood T cell repertoires in COVID-19. Here immunoSEQ multiplex PCR was the method, and the copy in TCRdb shows in-frame clones only, minus some. Of 350,000 to 500,000 clones in the sample, 70% to 90% were seen once. The sequenced sample consisted of PBMCs or T cells enriched from blood (not recorded which). These receptors were obtained from a young woman who had been exposed to COVID-19. The CDR3 runs from the conserved cysteine through the conserved F or W.

CDR3 length: 15; V gene: TRBV2; J gene: TRBJ1-2; CDR3 protein: CASSQSRQRERGYTF
CDR3 length: 15; V gene: TRBV2; J gene: TRBJ2-1; CDR3 protein: CASSGGRSSYNEQFF
CDR3 length: 14; V gene: TRBV28; J gene: TRBJ1-2; CDR3 protein: CASSPLTGGYGYTF
CDR3 length: 16; V gene: TRBV7-3; J gene: TRBJ2-3; CDR3 protein: CASSTRGIAGRDTQYF
CDR3 length: 13; V gene: TRBV6-5; J gene: TRBJ2-5; CDR3 protein: CASSQGQQETQYF
CDR3 length: 14; V gene: TRBV7-6; J gene: TRBJ2-7; CDR3 protein: CASSPSARANEQYF
CDR3 length: 15; V gene: TRBV13; J gene: TRBJ2-1; CDR3 protein: CASSPPGTTYNEQFF
CDR3 length: 14; V gene: TRBV15; J gene: TRBJ1-2; CDR3 protein: CATSRVDNNYGYTF
CDR3 length: 15; V gene: TRBV28; J gene: TRBJ1-3; CDR3 protein: CASSMGTVRGNTIYF
CDR3 length: 15; V gene: TRBV2; J gene: TRBJ1-6; CDR3 protein: CASSGGDSYNSPLHF
CDR3 length: 17; V gene: TRBV4-1; J gene: TRBJ2-7; CDR3 protein: CASSQDLRGGSSYEQYF
CDR3 length: 14; V gene: TRBV7-7; J gene: TRBJ2-3; CDR3 protein: CAISAGPSTDTQYF
CDR3 length: 15; V gene: TRBV21-1; J gene: TRBJ1-5; CDR3 protein: CASSKDGAPNQPQHF
CDR3 length: 12; V gene: TRBV6-5; J gene: TRBJ2-7; CDR3 protein: CASSYPGQEEYF
CDR3 length: 14; V gene: TRBV25-1; J gene: TRBJ1-4; CDR3 protein: CASSVREGNEKLFF
CDR3 length: 19; V gene: TRBV11-3; J gene: TRBJ2-1; CDR3 protein: CASSLDRLAGGPSRNEQFF
CDR3 length: 14; V gene: TRBV5-5; J gene: TRBJ2-6; CDR3 protein: CASSFHSGANVLTF
CDR3 length: 13; V gene: TRBV19; J gene: TRBJ1-2; CDR3 protein: CASSEDRFYGYTF
CDR3 length: 15; V gene: TRBV30; J gene: TRBJ2-7; CDR3 protein: CAWSVRGLLLYEQYF
CDR3 length: 17; V gene: TRBV7-9; J gene: TRBJ2-2; CDR3 protein: CASSLRLADYFTGELFF
CDR3 length: 11; V gene: TRBV29-1; J gene: TRBJ2-7; CDR3 protein: CSVGQVSEQYF
CDR3 length: 14; V gene: TRBV25-1; J gene: TRBJ1-2; CDR3 protein: CASSEPQGVRGYTF
CDR3 length: 13; V gene: TRBV28; J gene: TRBJ1-1; CDR3 protein: CASSLLPSEEAFF
CDR3 length: 14; V gene: TRBV21-1; J gene: TRBJ2-7; CDR3 protein: CASGPGGRSYEQYF
CDR3 length: 17; V gene: TRBV25-1; J gene: TRBJ2-3; CDR3 protein: CASRGLAGEAVTDTQYF
CDR3 length: 15; V gene: TRBV5-8; J gene: TRBJ2-3; CDR3 protein: CASSLAGTGRDTQYF
CDR3 length: 13; V gene: TRBV5-4; J gene: TRBJ1-6; CDR3 protein: CASSLHSNSPLHF
CDR3 length: 13; V gene: TRBV2; J gene: TRBJ2-5; CDR3 protein: CASRRSPQETQYF
CDR3 length: 13; V gene: TRBV7-9; J gene: TRBJ2-7; CDR3 protein: CASSPDTSYEQYF
CDR3 length: 15; V gene: TRBV7-2; J gene: TRBJ2-1; CDR3 protein: CASSRTSGSLHEQFF
CDR3 length: 15; V gene: TRBV18; J gene: TRBJ2-2; CDR3 protein: CASSPPGTGTGELFF
CDR3 length: 14; V gene: TRBV5-1; J gene: TRBJ2-7; CDR3 protein: CASSSGLDSYEQYF
CDR3 length: 18; V gene: TRBV21-1; J gene: TRBJ2-1; CDR3 protein: CASSKALQGSSSYNEQFF
CDR3 length: 14; V gene: TRBV19; J gene: TRBJ2-1; CDR3 protein: CASSGTSGYNEQFF
CDR3 length: 15; V gene: TRBV18; J gene: TRBJ1-1; CDR3 protein: CASSKTGGPNTEAFF
CDR3 length: 15; V gene: TRBV5-1; J gene: TRBJ1-6; CDR3 protein: CASSLVGQNNSPLHF
CDR3 length: 19; V gene: TRBV7-9; J gene: TRBJ2-2; CDR3 protein: CASSPRVDRVKSRTGELFF
CDR3 length: 13; V gene: TRBV4-1; J gene: TRBJ2-7; CDR3 protein: CASSQGTFVEQYF
CDR3 length: 16; V gene: TRBV7-9; J gene: TRBJ2-7; CDR3 protein: CASSLGVGRGLSEQYF
CDR3 length: 15; V gene: TRBV2; J gene: TRBJ2-2; CDR3 protein: CASRELAGVAGELFF
CDR3 length: 14; V gene: TRBV28; J gene: TRBJ2-7; CDR3 protein: CASSLLAGVNEQYF
CDR3 length: 15; V gene: TRBV3-1/TRBV3-2; J gene: TRBJ2-7; CDR3 protein: CASSQGLAGPYEQYF
CDR3 length: 16; V gene: TRBV5-1; J gene: TRBJ1-4; CDR3 protein: CASSIEGGGYNEKLFF
CDR3 length: 15; V gene: TRBV2; J gene: TRBJ1-4; CDR3 protein: CASNGQGAYNEKLFF
CDR3 length: 16; V gene: TRBV2; J gene: TRBJ1-5; CDR3 protein: CASSVGGVGGNQPQHF
CDR3 length: 17; V gene: TRBV9; J gene: TRBJ1-6; CDR3 protein: CASSVGLTTGNNSPLHF
CDR3 length: 14; V gene: TRBV19; J gene: TRBJ2-4; CDR3 protein: CASSMSREGNIQYF
CDR3 length: 15; V gene: TRBV7-2; J gene: TRBJ1-2; CDR3 protein: CASSLGQGRGYGYTF
CDR3 length: 14; V gene: TRBV7-9; J gene: TRBJ1-6; CDR3 protein: CASSLGQRNSPLHF